Each of the 27 T cell receptor beta chains below was sequenced from the same sample in a study of blood T cell repertoires in COVID-19. Libraries were prepared by immunoSEQ multiplex PCR; TCRdb keeps only in-frame clonotypes and omits some of them. The sample has hundreds of thousands of clones; approximately 86% are singletons. Sequencing was performed on peripheral blood. The receptors originated from a woman in her fifties or sixties with COVID-19, enrolled during active disease.

The V gene is TRBV11-2, the J gene TRBJ1-1, with D possibly matching TRBD1 (5 bases). The V and J ends lost 0 bases and 1 base respectively, with 9 bases between them. This CDR3 has 15 residues. The germline V gene has CDR1 SGHAT and CDR2 FQNNGV. This CDR3 reads CASSLDGQGNTEAFF. DNA for the CDR3: TGTGCCAGCAGCTTAGATGGGCAGGGGAACACTGAAGCTTTCTTT.

This chain uses TRBV7-2 with TRBJ1-5, with D possibly being TRBD1 (5 bases). This CDR3 is built from 16 residues. Between the trimmed V and J ends, which lost 1 base and 5 bases, there was a span of 15 bases. Looked up from germline, CDR1 is SGHTA and CDR2 is FQGNSA. As DNA, the CDR3 is TGTGCCAGCAGCTTAGAAGTGACGGGGGGTTATCAGCCCCAGCATTTT. Protein: CASSLEVTGGYQPQHF.

The rearrangement joins TRBV4-3 to TRBJ2-3, with 9 bases fitting TRBD2. The V gene's germline CDR1 is LGHNA and CDR2 YSLEER. CDR3 size: 19 residues. J gave up 0 bases and V 0 bases, and 10 bases lay outside the gene matches. The CDR3 loop reads CASSQEPYPTSGSTDTQYF. The CDR3 DNA reads as TGCGCCAGCAGCCAAGAACCTTACCCGACTAGCGGAAGCACAGATACGCAGTATTTT.

V usage is TRBV5-1 and J usage is TRBJ2-6, with D maybe TRBD1 (6 bases). The V end lost 5 bases, the J end lost 2 bases, and 17 bases lay between the germline ends. This CDR3 region has 17 residues. From germline, CDR1 is SGHRS and CDR2 YFSETQ. The CDR3 sequence: CASRFSQGNPGANVLTF. The CDR3 DNA sequence: TGCGCCAGCAGATTCTCACAGGGCAACCCTGGGGCCAACGTCCTGACTTTC.

DNA of the CDR3: TGTGCCAGTAGTCCAGGATCAGGGCAGCCTAACTATGGCTACACCTTC. Amino acids: CASSPGSGQPNYGYTF. The rearrangement links TRBV19 to TRBJ1-2, with a possible D match to TRBD1 (5 bases). Trimming left V 5 bases short and J 0 bases short, with 16 bases between. The CDR3 consists of 16 residues. Germline V CDR1 and CDR2: LNHDA, SQIVND (reference sequence). Using reference TRBV19 and TRBJ1-2 for the parts outside the CDR3, the full variable domain is DGGITQSPKYLFRKEGQNVTLSCEQNLNHDAMYWYRQDPGQGLRLIYYSQIVNDFQKGDIAEGYSVSREKKESFPLTVTSAQKNPTAFYLCASSPGSGQPNYGYTFGSGTRLTVV.

This clone was seen just once. This chain connects TRBV5-6 to TRBJ1-4; 7 bases map to TRBD1. This CDR3 has 13 residues. Germline values: CDR1 SGHDT, CDR2 YYEEEE. Unmatched junction bases numbered 1, after V lost 0 bases and J lost 8 bases. CDR3 sequence: CASSLGGGEKLFF. Here the CDR3 DNA reads TGTGCCAGCAGCTTGGGAGGGGGCGAAAAACTGTTTTTT.

The chain combines TRBV3-1 (or the pseudogene TRBV3-2) with TRBJ2-3; no firm D call. Germline CDR1 LGHDT, CDR2 YNNKEL (reference sequence). The CDR3 totals 13 residues. Deletions cut 2 bases from V and 2 bases from J, with 5 bases between. CDR3 bases: TGTGCCAGCAGCCAAATATCCACAGATACGCAGTATTTT. This codes for CASSQISTDTQYF.

The chain uses TRBV12-3 or TRBV12-4 and TRBJ2-1; a possible D gene is TRBD1 (6 bases). V lost 5 bases and J lost 7, with 12 bases in between. CDR3 size: 13 residues. Here the CDR3 reads CASSPGHKNEQFF. CDR3 in DNA: TGTGCCAGCAGTCCGGGACATAAGAATGAGCAGTTCTTC.

The chain combines TRBV5-8 with TRBJ1-1, with D perhaps matching TRBD1 (5 bases). The CDR3 spans 16 residues. V was cut by 7 bases and J by 0 bases, with 19 bases left in between. Germline V CDR1 and CDR2: SGHTS, YDEGEE. The CDR3 reads CASGTGGSFLNTEAFF. CDR3 in DNA: TGTGCCAGCGGCACCGGGGGGAGTTTCCTGAACACTGAAGCTTTCTTT.

The chain links TRBV30 to TRBJ2-5; D is undetermined. V dropped 5 bases and J dropped 1 base, with 8 bases sitting between them. The CDR3 sequence is 12 residues long. Germline V gene lookup returns CDR1 GTSNPN and CDR2 SVGIG (reference sequence). The CDR3 DNA sequence: TGTGCCTGGGAACAGTTCCAAGAGACCCAGTACTTC. Translation gives CAWEQFQETQYF.

This chain links TRBV29-1 with TRBJ1-2; 9 bases are a match to TRBD1. Germline V lookup: CDR1 SQVTM, CDR2 ANQGSEA. The CDR3 is 12 amino acids. J was trimmed by 4 bases and V by 7 bases; bases with no gene match: 4. In nucleotides, the CDR3 is TGCAGCGCTGAGGGACAGGGCTATGGCTACACCTTC. As protein: CSAEGQGYGYTF.

This clone was recorded a few times. The chain uses TRBV6-4 and TRBJ1-2, with D possibly matching TRBD1 (5 bases). The CDR3 spans 15 residues. Germline-derived CDR1 and CDR2 are MRHNA and SNTAGT. Deletions cut 6 bases from V and 5 bases from J, with 19 bases between. This CDR3 is CASSPGGVSGYGYTF. As DNA, the CDR3 is TGTGCCAGCAGCCCCGGGGGGGTATCGGGATATGGCTACACCTTC.

This rearrangement joins TRBV7-2 to TRBJ2-1, with unresolved D. This CDR3 is built from 15 residues. Germline V CDR1 and CDR2: SGHTA, FQGNSA. Deletions cut 1 base from V and 0 bases from J, with 7 bases between. This chain's CDR3 is CASSLGAVSYNEQFF. The CDR3 DNA is TGTGCCAGCAGCTTAGGGGCAGTCTCCTACAATGAGCAGTTCTTC.

The chain uses TRBV4-1 and TRBJ2-7, with a possible D match to TRBD1 (5 bases). Germline V lookup: CDR1 MGHRA, CDR2 YSYEKL. Trimming left V 1 base short and J 5 bases short, with 9 bases between. This CDR3 contains 13 residues. CDR3 DNA: TGCGCCAGCAGCCAAGCCGCCAGGGACGAGCAGTACTTC. As protein: CASSQAARDEQYF.

In regard to this clone: The sample holds other DNA sequences that translate to the same CDR3. The CDR3 DNA is TGTGCCAGCAGTAGTACGGGGAGCTCCTACAATGAGCAGTTCTTC. Protein product: CASSSTGSSYNEQFF. This chain uses TRBV27 with TRBJ2-1; a possible D gene is TRBD2 (5 bases). Trimming shortened V by 5 bases and J by 0 bases, and 11 bases separated the two germline ends. Germline lookup yields CDR1 MNHEY and CDR2 SMNVEV (reference sequence). This CDR3 is built from 15 residues.

DNA of the CDR3: TGTGCCAGCAGTTCCTCGCGGACAGGGATGCGCCAGCATTTT. It codes for CASSSSRTGMRQHF. J is TRBJ1-5 and V is TRBV2; 8 bases map to TRBD1. V lost 5 bases to trimming and J lost 12 bases; unmatched junction nucleotides: 12. The CDR3 loop spans 14 amino acids. CDR1 is SNHLY and CDR2 is FYNNEI in the germline V gene.

This rearrangement joins TRBV7-9 to TRBJ1-5, with no clear D. The CDR3 contains 12 residues. V lost 5 bases and J 5 bases, leaving 7 bases between the germline ends. Germline loops: CDR1 SEHNR, CDR2 FQNEAQ (reference sequence). The CDR3 spells CASSQSDQPQHF. The CDR3 DNA follows: TGTGCCAGCAGCCAATCGGATCAGCCCCAGCATTTT.

CDR3 protein: CASSSGLAGVQETQYF. The CDR3 DNA reads TGTGCCAGCAGCTCGGGACTAGCGGGGGTCCAAGAGACCCAGTACTTC. The chain has TRBV11-3 and TRBJ2-5; 14 bases fit TRBD2. This CDR3 contains 16 residues. Germline CDR1 is SGHNT and CDR2 is YENEEA. Unmatched junction bases numbered 2, after V lost 4 bases and J lost 1 base.

The V call is TRBV9, the J call TRBJ2-1; maybe TRBD1 (6 bases). From germline, CDR1 is SGDLS and CDR2 YYNGEE. CDR3 length: 17 amino acids. With 3 bases removed from V and 3 bases from J, the gap between germline ends came to 19 bases. The CDR3 bases are TGTGCCAGCAGCGCGAGGGGGACCACCGAAGGCTACAATGAGCAGTTCTTC. This encodes CASSARGTTEGYNEQFF.

The rearrangement joins TRBV7-9 to TRBJ1-1, with D uncertain. The CDR3 has 12 amino acids. V was cut by 4 bases and J by 5 bases, with 8 bases left in between. Germline V CDR1 and CDR2: SEHNR, FQNEAQ (reference sequence). The CDR3 DNA is TGTGCCAGCAGCTCGTGGAGAACTGAAGCTTTCTTT. Its protein is CASSSWRTEAFF.

The V call is TRBV7-6, the J call TRBJ1-5, with a tentative D call TRBD1 (5 bases). V was trimmed by 4 bases and J by 0 bases, leaving 10 bases between them. Germline assignment: CDR1 SGHVS and CDR2 FNYEAQ. The CDR3 contains 15 residues. CDR3 residues: CASSSTTDSNQPQHF. The CDR3 DNA sequence: TGTGCCAGCAGCTCCACGACAGATAGCAATCAGCCCCAGCATTTT.

The chain combines TRBV14 with TRBJ1-1, with D tentatively TRBD1 (6 bases). CDR1 is SGHDN, CDR2 FVKESK, per germline. This CDR3 spans 16 amino acids. V was shortened by 1 base and J by 5 bases, with 17 bases between the two germline ends. In DNA, the CDR3 is TGTGCCAGCAGCCAAGTTGCGGGGGCGCAGGGTACTGAAGCTTTCTTT. It codes for CASSQVAGAQGTEAFF.

This clone was seen once. V is TRBV4-2 and J is TRBJ2-7; 10 positions match TRBD2. In germline, CDR1 is LGHNA, CDR2 YNFKEQ. The CDR3 covers 16 residues. With V trimmed by 0 bases and J by 0 bases, 2 bases remained unmatched. CDR3 residues: CASSQDSGGLSYEQYF. CDR3 sequence (DNA): TGTGCCAGCAGCCAAGATAGCGGGGGGCTCTCCTACGAGCAGTACTTC.

The chain links TRBV30 to TRBJ1-1; D unresolved. Per germline, CDR1 GTSNPN and CDR2 SVGIG (reference sequence). Trimming removed 1 base from V and 2 bases from J, with 8 bases in between. This CDR3 spans 13 amino acids. The CDR3 spells CAWSDGLNTEAFF. The CDR3 nucleotides are TGTGCCTGGAGTGACGGACTAAACACTGAAGCTTTCTTT.

The chain has TRBV19 and TRBJ1-5; TRBD1 matches at 7 bases. The V gene end was trimmed by 2 bases and the J gene end by 2 bases; junction bases not matched to a gene: 6. Germline V CDR1 and CDR2: LNHDA, SQIVND (reference sequence). The CDR3 contains 16 residues. CDR3 protein: CASSIRQGTRNQPQHF. CDR3 sequence (DNA): TGTGCCAGTAGTATAAGACAGGGAACCCGCAATCAGCCCCAGCATTTT.

The J gene is TRBJ2-7, the V gene TRBV30; possible D gene TRBD2, 7 bases. Trimming took off 4 bases at V and 6 bases at J, with 19 bases between the two ends. Germline lookup yields CDR1 GTSNPN and CDR2 SVGIG (reference sequence). The CDR3 contains 14 residues. Here the CDR3 reads CAWTTKGGLGEQYF. In DNA, the CDR3 is TGTGCCTGGACTACAAAGGGGGGGCTCGGCGAGCAGTACTTC.

The V call is TRBV27, the J call TRBJ2-7, with 11 nucleotides matching TRBD2. The CDR3 runs 16 residues. Germline V gives CDR1 MNHEY, CDR2 SMNVEV (reference sequence). V was clipped by 1 base and J by 3 bases; unmatched bases: 5. The CDR3 nucleotides are TGTGCCAGCAGTTTATTGGCTAGCGGGGGGAGCTACGAGCAGTACTTC. This translates into CASSLLASGGSYEQYF.